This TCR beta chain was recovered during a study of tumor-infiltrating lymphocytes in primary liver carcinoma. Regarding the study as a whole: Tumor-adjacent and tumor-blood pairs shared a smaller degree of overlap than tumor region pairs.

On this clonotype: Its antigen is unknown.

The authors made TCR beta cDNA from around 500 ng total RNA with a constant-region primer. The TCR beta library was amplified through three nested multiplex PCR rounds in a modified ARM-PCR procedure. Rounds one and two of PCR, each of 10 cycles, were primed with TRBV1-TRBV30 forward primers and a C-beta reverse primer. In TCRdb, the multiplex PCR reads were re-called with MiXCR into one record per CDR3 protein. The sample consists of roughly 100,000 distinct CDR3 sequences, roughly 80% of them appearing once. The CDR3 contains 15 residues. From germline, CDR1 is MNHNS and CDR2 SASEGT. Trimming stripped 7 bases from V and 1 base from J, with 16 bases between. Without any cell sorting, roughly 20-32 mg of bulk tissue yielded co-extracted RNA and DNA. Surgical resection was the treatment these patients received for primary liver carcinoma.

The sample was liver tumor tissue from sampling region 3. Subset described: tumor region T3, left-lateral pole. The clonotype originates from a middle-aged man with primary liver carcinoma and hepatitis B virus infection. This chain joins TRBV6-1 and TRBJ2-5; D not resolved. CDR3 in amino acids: CASNGALGGQETQYF. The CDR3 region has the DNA TGTGCCAGCAATGGAGCGTTGGGCGGCCAAGAGACCCAGTACTTC.